A single sample gave rise to the 31 T cell receptor beta chains below, sequenced in a study of T cell repertoires in cytomegalovirus infection. One entry per CDR3 protein, called by TCRdb with MiXCR from the reads. The sample lists 700,000 to 950,000 distinct CDR3 sequences, approximately 32% occurring once. Their cognate antigens are unknown. Material: cultured CD8+ T cells from PBMCs, obtained from culture after CMV antigen stimulation. The receptor set was obtained from a human donor in good health (CMV status not recorded). Some clones in this sample may be carry-over from other donors' samples.

This sequence joins TRBV6-1 and TRBJ2-7; no clear D. Trimming left V 5 bases short and J 4 bases short, with 15 bases between. This CDR3 is built from 14 residues. Germline loops: CDR1 MNHNS, CDR2 SASEGT. The CDR3 region has the DNA TGTGCCAGCAGTCACCGGGCCCTTTCGTACGAGCAGTACGTC. Residues: CASSHRALSYEQYV.

This clonotype was picked up many times. This rearrangement joins TRBV7-2 to TRBJ2-7; 7 positions match TRBD1. V lost 4 bases to trimming and J lost 3 bases; unmatched junction nucleotides: 6. The germline CDR1 and CDR2 sequences are SGHTA and FQGNSA. The CDR3 sequence is 14 residues long. The CDR3 nucleotides read TGTGCCAGCAGCTCCAGACAGGGCAACTACGAGCAGTACGTC. It codes for CASSSRQGNYEQYV.

This clonotype appeared a few times. V usage is TRBV6-1 and J usage is TRBJ2-1; D not certain. CDR1 MNHNS and CDR2 SASEGT come from the germline V gene. The V end lost 2 bases, the J end lost 8 bases, and 7 bases lay between the germline ends. This CDR3 is built from 12 residues. The CDR3 is CASSEIGYEQFF. DNA of the CDR3: TGTGCCAGCAGTGAAATCGGGTATGAGCAGTTCTTC.

V and J are TRBV9 and TRBJ2-4, with a tentative D call TRBD1 (6 bases). V was cut by 0 bases and J by 5 bases, with 12 bases left in between. There are 15 residues in the CDR3. Germline CDR1 and CDR2: SGDLS and YYNGEE. The chain's CDR3 is CASSVDQGPQNIQYF. In DNA, the CDR3 is TGTGCCAGCAGCGTAGATCAGGGGCCCCAAAACATTCAGTACTTC.

The V call is TRBV27, the J call TRBJ2-3, with 7 bases matching TRBD2. The CDR3 extends over 16 amino acids. V was clipped by 1 base and J by 3 bases; unmatched bases: 7. CDR1 is MNHEY and CDR2 is SMNVEV in the germline V gene (reference sequence). The CDR3 DNA follows: TGTGCCAGCAGTTTATTTGAGGGAGGGATGACAGATACGCAGTATTTT. It translates to CASSLFEGGMTDTQYF.

This clonotype was detected a few times. The gene calls are TRBV6-5 and TRBJ1-6, with D possibly matching TRBD1 (5 bases). Germline lookup yields CDR1 MNHEY and CDR2 SVGAGI. Deletions cut 6 bases from V and 3 bases from J, with 12 bases between. There are 15 residues in the CDR3. The CDR3 region has the DNA TGTGCCAGCAGAAGGGGCACTTTCTATAATTCACCCCTCCACTTT. It codes for CASRRGTFYNSPLHF.

Many counts were recorded for this clonotype. The chain combines TRBV18 with TRBJ1-1, with D possibly matching TRBD1 (5 bases). Trimming removed 1 base from V and 3 bases from J, with 6 bases in between. CDR1 and CDR2 (germline): KGHSH, LQKENI. CDR3 length equals 13 residues. CDR3 sequence: CASSPRGDTEAFF. For the CDR3, the DNA is TGTGCCAGCTCACCACGAGGGGACACTGAAGCTTTCTTT.

A single count supports this clonotype. This rearrangement joins TRBV7-1 to TRBJ1-2; 10 nucleotides match TRBD1. TRBV7-1 is recorded as an ORF, its role being uncertain. V trimming: 5 bases; J trimming: 1 base; junction bases outside the gene matches: 10. The CDR3 covers 17 residues. The CDR3 loop reads CASSVGQGGVYNYGYTF. CDR3 DNA sequence: TGTGCCAGCAGCGTCGGACAGGGGGGTGTCTATAACTATGGCTACACCTTC.

The gene calls are TRBV4-1 and TRBJ1-1; D gene ambiguous. V was trimmed by 1 base and J by 1 base, leaving 10 bases between them. The CDR3 totals 15 residues. Germline assignment: CDR1 MGHRA and CDR2 YSYEKL. The DNA for the CDR3 is TGCGCCAGCAGCCAAGGGGAGAGAACGAACACTGAAGCTTTCTTT. Protein: CASSQGERTNTEAFF.

To note about this clonotype: A much bigger clone sits one base away, suggesting this may be a read error. The chain couples TRBV28 to TRBJ2-7; D is ambiguous. Per germline, CDR1 MDHEN and CDR2 SYDVKM. The CDR3 extends over 15 amino acids. CDR3 sequence (DNA): TGTACCAGCAGCCCTCATGACACCTCCTCCTACGAGCAGTACGTC. It codes for CTSSPHDTSSYEQYV.

This clonotype was seen many times. J is TRBJ2-7 and V is TRBV10-3, with 8 bases fitting TRBD2. The CDR3 is made up of 16 amino acids. J was trimmed by 2 bases and V by 4 bases; bases with no gene match: 10. Germline assignment: CDR1 ENHRY and CDR2 SYGVKD. The CDR3 nucleotides read TGTGCCATCAGTGGGGAAGCGGGGGATTATCCCTACGAGCAGTACTTC. Its translation: CAISGEAGDYPYEQYF.

The gene calls are TRBV28 and TRBJ1-1, with D unclear. Germline V lookup: CDR1 MDHEN, CDR2 SYDVKM. CDR3 length: 13 amino acids. Trimming pared 1 base from V and 11 bases from J, leaving 14 bases between. CDR3 DNA: TGTGCCAGCAGTTTATTGAAACGTGATGGGGCTTTCTTT. Its translation: CASSLLKRDGAFF.

This clonotype was picked up many times. The V gene is TRBV7-3, the J gene TRBJ1-6; tentative D call: TRBD1 (5 bases). This CDR3 comprises 15 residues. Germline V gene sequence: CDR1 SGHTA, CDR2 FQGTGA. V was clipped by 4 bases and J by 8 bases, with 15 bases between them. CDR3 nucleotide sequence: TGTGCCAGCAGCTCCTTGGGGGGTGCGCATTCACCCCTCCACTTT. Protein product: CASSSLGGAHSPLHF.

This clonotype was recorded a few times. This rearrangement joins TRBV7-9 to TRBJ1-1; D is unresolved. The CDR3 sequence is 16 residues long. CDR1 and CDR2 (germline): SEHNR, FQNEAQ (reference sequence). V was clipped by 5 bases and J by 1 base, with 17 bases between them. The CDR3 protein is CASSQTPGRANTEAFF. CDR3 DNA sequence: TGTGCCAGCAGCCAAACCCCGGGTAGGGCGAACACTGAAGCTTTCTTT.

In this sample, this clonotype turned up a few times. The V and J genes are TRBV7-6 and TRBJ2-1, with 9 bases aligning to TRBD1. The CDR3 covers 17 residues. Germline loops: CDR1 SGHVS, CDR2 FNYEAQ. V trimming: 0 bases; J trimming: 8 bases; junction bases outside the gene matches: 11. The CDR3 reads CASSLAGSGQGFHEQFF. CDR3 bases: TGTGCCAGCAGCTTAGCGGGTTCGGGACAGGGATTTCATGAGCAGTTCTTC.

This chain joins TRBV7-3 and TRBJ1-1; 7 bases map to TRBD1. The CDR3 length is 16 residues. Trimming cost V 0 bases and J 4 bases; bases outside gene matches: 8. In germline, CDR1 is SGHTA, CDR2 FQGTGA. In nucleotides, the CDR3 is TGTGCCAGCAGCTTAACGTCGGGAGGGGGCGGCACTGAAGCTTTCTTT. As protein: CASSLTSGGGGTEAFF. Full variable domain (rest looked up from reference TRBV7-3 and TRBJ1-1): GAGVSQTPSNKVTEKGKYVELRCDPISGHTALYWYRQSLGQGPEFLIYFQGTGAADDSGLPNDRFFAVRPEGSVSTLKIQRTERGDSAVYLCASSLTSGGGGTEAFFGQGTRLTVV.

This sequence joins TRBV28 and TRBJ2-1; D is possibly TRBD1 or TRBD2 (5 bases each). CDR3 size: 13 residues. CDR1 is MDHEN and CDR2 is SYDVKM in the germline V gene. Trimming shortened V by 11 bases and J by 0 bases, and 11 bases separated the two germline ends. DNA of the CDR3: TGTGCCGTGTCAGGGAGCTCCTACAATGAGCAGTTCTTC. This translates into CAVSGSSYNEQFF.

The gene calls are TRBV27 and TRBJ1-1; D is possibly TRBD1 (5 bases). V was clipped by 6 bases and J by 0 bases, with 14 bases between them. The CDR3 runs to 15 residues. From germline, CDR1 is MNHEY and CDR2 SMNVEV (reference sequence). The CDR3 spells CASSTGVGMNTEAFF. The CDR3 nucleotides are TGTGCCAGCAGCACGGGGGTAGGGATGAACACTGAAGCTTTCTTT.

The V call is TRBV7-6, the J call TRBJ2-2, with 10 bases matching TRBD1. CDR1 is SGHVS, CDR2 FNYEAQ, per germline. The CDR3 is 18 residues long. V shed 5 bases, J shed 3 bases, and the junction held 12 bases outside the gene matches. The CDR3 protein is CASSQSRDRGYDTGELFF. CDR3 sequence (DNA): TGTGCCAGCAGCCAATCTAGGGACAGGGGATACGACACCGGGGAGCTGTTTTTT.

Many counts were recorded for this clonotype. The chain is built from TRBV7-9 and TRBJ2-7, with unresolved D. CDR1 SEHNR and CDR2 FQNEAQ come from the germline V gene (reference sequence). Trimming stripped 7 bases from V and 1 base from J, with 5 bases between. This CDR3 region has 11 residues. The CDR3 here is CASTKSYEQYF. The CDR3 DNA sequence: TGTGCCAGCACTAAATCCTACGAGCAGTACTTC. Drawing the rest from reference TRBV7-9 and TRBJ2-7, the complete variable domain is DTGVSQNPRHKITKRGQNVTFRCDPISEHNRLYWYRQTLGQGPEFLTYFQNEAQLEKSRLLSDRFSAERPKGSFSTLEIQRTEQGDSAMYLCASTKSYEQYFGPGTRLTVT.

This clonotype was recorded only once. The chain has TRBV9 and TRBJ1-6; D remains unclear. The CDR3 is made up of 15 amino acids. V gave up 0 bases and J gave up 7 bases, with 11 bases separating them. Germline V gene lookup returns CDR1 SGDLS and CDR2 YYNGEE. CDR3 protein: CASSVAYGPNSPLHF. CDR3 bases: TGTGCCAGCAGCGTAGCTTACGGACCAAATTCACCCCTCCACTTT. The whole variable domain, remainder taken from reference TRBV9 and TRBJ1-6, is DSGVTQTPKHLITATGQRVTLRCSPRSGDLSVYWYQQSLDQGLQFLIQYYNGEERAKGNILERFSAQQFPDLHSELNLSSLELGDSALYFCASSVAYGPNSPLHFGNGTRLTVT.

In regard to this clonotype: Just one base apart from a much larger clone, this may be a read error. The rearrangement uses TRBV6-6 and TRBJ1-2; D is uncertain. The CDR3 is 10 amino acids. The germline CDR1 and CDR2 sequences are MNHNY and SVGAGI (reference sequence). As DNA, the CDR3 is TGTACCAGCAGCACCGGTGGCTACACCTTC. Translating it yields CTSSTGGYTF.

This clonotype was counted between two and nine times. The chain couples TRBV12-5 to TRBJ1-6, with a tentative D call TRBD1 (5 bases). This CDR3 has 17 residues. V lost 3 bases and J 5 bases, leaving 17 bases between the germline ends. Germline assignment: CDR1 LGHNT and CDR2 FRNRAP. The chain's CDR3 is CASGFTAGTDDNSPLHF. The CDR3 DNA is TGTGCTAGTGGTTTCACCGCAGGGACGGACGATAATTCACCCCTCCACTTT.

V is TRBV5-5 and J is TRBJ2-5; D is uncertain. The V and J ends lost 6 bases and 2 bases respectively, with 11 bases between them. Germline V lookup: CDR1 SGHKS, CDR2 YYEKEE (reference sequence). The CDR3 sequence is 13 residues long. The CDR3 sequence: CASIPQLQETQYF. The CDR3 DNA reads as TGTGCCAGCATCCCCCAGCTACAAGAGACCCAGTACTTC.

About this clonotype: A clone one base away is much larger, so this may be a read error. This sequence joins TRBV7-8 and TRBJ2-5; no clear D gene. Trimming removed 2 bases at V and 6 bases at J, with 13 bases between. Germline V gene sequence: CDR1 SGHVS, CDR2 FQNEAQ. The CDR3 contains 14 residues. This CDR3 is CASSLMGSEQTQYF. Written as DNA, the CDR3 is TGTGCCAGCAGCTTAATGGGCTCTGAGCAGACCCAGTACTTC.

V and J are TRBV6-2 or TRBV6-3 and TRBJ1-1; D may be TRBD1 (5 bases). Germline assignment: CDR1 MNHEY and CDR2 SVGEGT. This CDR3 is built from 12 residues. The V end lost 0 bases, the J end lost 7 bases, and 6 bases lay between the germline ends. DNA for the CDR3: TGTGCCAGCAGTTACTCGACAGTTGAAGCTTTCTTT. It encodes CASSYSTVEAFF.

V gene TRBV19 combines with J gene TRBJ2-2; perhaps TRBD1 as D (5 bases). This CDR3 region has 13 residues. Germline V CDR1 and CDR2: LNHDA, SQIVND (reference sequence). The germline V and J ends were trimmed by 3 bases and 8 bases, with 10 bases remaining between them. The CDR3 DNA is TGTGCCAGTAGTATCGTAAGGGGAGGGGAGCTGTTTTTT. It yields the protein CASSIVRGGELFF.

V and J are TRBV5-4 and TRBJ1-2; 7 bases are a match to TRBD1. CDR1 and CDR2 from the germline V gene are SGHNT and YYREEE (reference sequence). V lost 4 bases to trimming and J lost 3 bases; unmatched junction nucleotides: 12. The length of the CDR3 is 16 residues. The CDR3 protein is CASSVVGDREHYGYTF. The CDR3 DNA sequence: TGTGCCAGCAGCGTAGTAGGAGACAGGGAACACTATGGCTACACCTTC.

This clonotype was seen many times. The rearrangement uses TRBV7-8 and TRBJ2-1; 11 bases line up with TRBD2. Germline V gene lookup returns CDR1 SGHVS and CDR2 FQNEAQ. The CDR3 spans 17 residues. With V trimmed by 6 bases and J by 4 bases, 11 bases remained unmatched. This chain's CDR3 is CASSLGTSGSPYNEQFF. As DNA, the CDR3 is TGTGCCAGCAGTCTAGGCACTAGCGGGAGCCCTTACAATGAGCAGTTCTTC. Filled out from reference TRBV7-8 and TRBJ2-1, the complete variable domain reads GAGVSQSPRYKVAKRGQDVALRCDPISGHVSLFWYQQALGQGPEFLTYFQNEAQLDKSGLPSDRFFAERPEGSVSTLKIQRTQQEDSAVYLCASSLGTSGSPYNEQFFGPGTRLTVL.

This clonotype has more than one count but fewer than ten. The CDR3 loop reads CASSPATGATYNEQFF. CDR3 coding DNA: TGCGCCAGCAGCCCGGCGACAGGCGCAACCTACAATGAGCAGTTCTTC. The chain carries TRBV4-1 and TRBJ2-1; maybe TRBD1 (6 bases). The CDR3 length is 16 residues. In germline, CDR1 is MGHRA, CDR2 YSYEKL. V was cut by 4 bases and J by 2 bases, with 15 bases left in between.

The chain recombines TRBV3-1 with TRBJ2-7; D not resolved. Germline CDR1 reads LGHDT; CDR2 reads YNNKEL (reference sequence). The CDR3 has 14 residues. The V end was cut by 1 base, the J end by 5 bases, with 12 bases between. The CDR3 DNA follows: TGTGCCAGCAGCCAAGCCTGGGGATTCGACGAGCAGTACTTC. It translates to CASSQAWGFDEQYF.